Sequencing of this T cell receptor (beta chain) was carried out in a study of early T cells in non-severe SARS-CoV-2 infection. Study details: Bulk RNA taken from unsorted whole blood was sequenced, leaving chains unpaired.

Individually, cDNA molecules had unique molecular identifiers attached to them. TCRdb ran MiXCR on the 5' RACE reads and lists one entry per CDR3 protein. Altogether more than 35,000 distinct CDR3 sequences are present, 3.5% to 5% being singletons, with the ten largest covering 16%. The CDR3 sequence is 15 residues long. Germline CDR1 SGHNT, CDR2 YENEEA. Comment on this clonotype: Its antigen is undetermined. A much larger clone sits a single nucleotide away, making a read error possible.

The study's findings and limits: VDJdb matching favored anti-spike CD8 responses, missing private and CD4 specificities.

The sample taken for sequencing was whole blood. This TCR derives from an adult who was a healthcare worker with PCR-confirmed SARS-CoV-2 infection or an uninfected control (not recorded which). V and J are TRBV11-3 and TRBJ2-7, with 9 bases that match TRBD1. For the CDR3, the DNA is TGTGCCATCAGCATGTCCGGGACAGGGCGCCACGAGCAGTACTTC. It specifies CAISMSGTGRHEQYF.